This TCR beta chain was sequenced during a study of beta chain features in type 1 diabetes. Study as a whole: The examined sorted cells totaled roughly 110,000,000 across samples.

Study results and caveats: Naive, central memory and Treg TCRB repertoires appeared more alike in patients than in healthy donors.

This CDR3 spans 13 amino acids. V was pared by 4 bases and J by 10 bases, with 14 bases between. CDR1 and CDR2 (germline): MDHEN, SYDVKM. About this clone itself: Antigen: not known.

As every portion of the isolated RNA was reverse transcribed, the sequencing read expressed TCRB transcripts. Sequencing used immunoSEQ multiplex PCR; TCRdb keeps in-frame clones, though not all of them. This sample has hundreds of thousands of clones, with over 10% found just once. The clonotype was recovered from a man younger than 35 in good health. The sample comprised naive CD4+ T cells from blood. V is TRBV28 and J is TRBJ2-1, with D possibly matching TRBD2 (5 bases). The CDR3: CASSSPATGEQFF. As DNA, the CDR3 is TGTGCCAGCAGTTCCCCTGCTACGGGGGAGCAGTTCTTC. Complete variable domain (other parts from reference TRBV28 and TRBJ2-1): DVKVTQSSRYLVKRTGEKVFLECVQDMDHENMFWYRQDPGLGLRLIYFSYDVKMKEKGDIPEGYSVSREKKERFSLILESASTNQTSMYLCASSSPATGEQFFGPGTRLTVL.